These 11 T cell receptor beta chains came from one sample sequenced in a study of spatial heterogeneity in lung cancer. TCRdb reanalysed the 5' RACE reads using MiXCR and keeps one entry per CDR3 protein. Of tens of thousands of distinct CDR3 sequences listed, about 4.9% are singletons. The sample's time point: sample taken at primary tumor resection. Whole RNA from tumor, nontumor lung or frozen PBMC was sequenced unsorted. The sample was PBMCs, taken at surgery. These TCRs come from a male donor with early-stage non-small cell lung cancer.

This clonotype was seen at least ten times. The rearrangement joins TRBV19 to TRBJ2-5; perhaps TRBD1 as D (6 bases). Germline values: CDR1 LNHDA, CDR2 SQIVND (reference sequence). Trimming took off 4 bases at V and 2 bases at J, with 11 bases between the two ends. The CDR3 loop spans 14 amino acids. CDR3 DNA: TGTGCCAGTAGTAGGAACAGGGAACAAGAGACCCAGTACTTC. The encoded protein is CASSRNREQETQYF.

Ten or more counts support this clonotype. This chain links TRBV3-1 with TRBJ1-2; perhaps TRBD1 as D (5 bases). Germline V gene data show CDR1 as LGHDT and CDR2 as YNNKEL (reference sequence). The CDR3 contains 15 residues. V was shortened by 2 bases and J by 0 bases, with 10 bases between the two germline ends. The CDR3 DNA is TGTGCCAGCAGCCAACTGGACACCTCTAACTATGGCTACACCTTC. Encoded protein: CASSQLDTSNYGYTF.

This clonotype appeared many times. The V and J genes are TRBV4-1 and TRBJ2-1, with a weak D call TRBD2 (6 bases). Germline CDR1 is MGHRA and CDR2 is YSYEKL. Trimming stripped 0 bases from V and 4 bases from J, with 13 bases between. The CDR3 is 16 residues long. The CDR3 sequence is CASSQDWWGVYNEQFF. As DNA, the CDR3 is TGCGCCAGCAGCCAAGATTGGTGGGGGGTTTACAATGAGCAGTTCTTC.

At least ten counts were recorded for this clonotype. This rearrangement joins TRBV19 to TRBJ2-1; 11 bases match TRBD2. The V gene end was trimmed by 7 bases and the J gene end by 8 bases; junction bases not matched to a gene: 7. This CDR3 contains 14 residues. Looked up from germline, CDR1 is LNHDA and CDR2 is SQIVND (reference sequence). DNA of the CDR3: TGTGCCAGTACAGTAGCGGGGGGGTTGGATGAGCAGTTCTTC. It translates to CASTVAGGLDEQFF.

In its sample, this clonotype was seen many times. The chain joins TRBV23-1 to TRBJ2-7; 8 bases match TRBD2. Being an ORF, TRBV23-1 has a function that is uncertain. The CDR3 has 15 residues. Trimming took 8 bases from V and 1 from J; bases not matched to a gene: 10. CDR3 coding DNA: TGCGCCAGCGAAGAACGGGGGGGGTGGTCCTACGAGCAGTACTTC. Protein product: CASEERGGWSYEQYF.

The rearrangement links TRBV29-1 to TRBJ2-1, with 8 bases matching TRBD2. The CDR3 totals 16 residues. Germline-derived CDR1 and CDR2 are SQVTM and ANQGSEA. Trimming cost V 3 bases and J 0 bases; bases outside gene matches: 7. In nucleotides, the CDR3 is TGCAGCGTTGACTCCTTAACTAGCGGCTCCTACAATGAGCAGTTCTTC. Residues: CSVDSLTSGSYNEQFF.

This clonotype was counted ten times or more. CDR3 amino acids: CASSSGTGVETQYF. As DNA, the CDR3 is TGTGCCAGCAGCTCCGGGACAGGGGTGGAGACCCAGTACTTC. The chain combines TRBV5-6 with TRBJ2-5, with 10 bases fitting TRBD1. The CDR3 length is 14 residues. V trimming: 3 bases; J trimming: 5 bases; junction bases outside the gene matches: 4. Germline V gene data show CDR1 as SGHDT and CDR2 as YYEEEE.

This clonotype appeared many times. The V gene is TRBV19, the J gene TRBJ2-4; unclear D gene. Germline V gene data show CDR1 as LNHDA and CDR2 as SQIVND (reference sequence). The CDR3 is made up of 16 amino acids. Trimming stripped 4 bases from V and 0 bases from J, with 13 bases between. DNA for the CDR3: TGTGCCAGTAGTAATTTGGCAGGTATAGCCAAAAACATTCAGTACTTC. Translation: CASSNLAGIAKNIQYF. The full variable domain, completed using reference TRBV19 and TRBJ2-4, is DGGITQSPKYLFRKEGQNVTLSCEQNLNHDAMYWYRQDPGQGLRLIYYSQIVNDFQKGDIAEGYSVSREKKESFPLTVTSAQKNPTAFYLCASSNLAGIAKNIQYFGAGTRLSVL.

This clonotype has ten or more counts. This rearrangement joins TRBV6-2 or TRBV6-3 to TRBJ2-3; D is uncertain. Trimming removed 4 bases from V and 1 base from J, with 15 bases in between. Germline CDR1 MNHEY, CDR2 SVGEGT. This CDR3 is 16 amino acids long. The CDR3 nucleotides are TGTGCCAGCAGTTCCTCTTTCCGCGCTGGCACAGATACGCAGTATTTT. Encoded protein: CASSSSFRAGTDTQYF.

This clonotype is medium-sized (0.01 to 0.1%). The chain uses TRBV28 and TRBJ2-4; a weak D match, TRBD1 (5 bases). V was trimmed by 7 bases and J by 1 base, leaving 8 bases between them. This CDR3 has 13 amino acids. The germline V gene has CDR1 MDHEN and CDR2 SYDVKM. DNA for the CDR3: TGTGCCAGCAACGCAGGGGCCAAAAACATTCAGTACTTC. It encodes CASNAGAKNIQYF.

The gene calls are TRBV7-6 and TRBJ2-7; possibly TRBD1 or TRBD2 for D (6 bases each). The CDR3 loop spans 13 amino acids. Germline lookup yields CDR1 SGHVS and CDR2 FNYEAQ. V was trimmed by 0 bases and J by 13 bases, leaving 16 bases between them. The CDR3 nucleotides are TGTGCCAGCAGCTTAGCGTCCGGGGGCCATTTTTACTTC. Amino acids: CASSLASGGHFYF. Complete variable domain (other parts from reference TRBV7-6 and TRBJ2-7): GAGVSQSPRYKVTKRGQDVALRCDPISGHVSLYWYRQALGQGPEFLTYFNYEAQQDKSGLPNDRFSAERPEGSISTLTIQRTEQRDSAMYRCASSLASGGHFYFGPGTRLTVT.